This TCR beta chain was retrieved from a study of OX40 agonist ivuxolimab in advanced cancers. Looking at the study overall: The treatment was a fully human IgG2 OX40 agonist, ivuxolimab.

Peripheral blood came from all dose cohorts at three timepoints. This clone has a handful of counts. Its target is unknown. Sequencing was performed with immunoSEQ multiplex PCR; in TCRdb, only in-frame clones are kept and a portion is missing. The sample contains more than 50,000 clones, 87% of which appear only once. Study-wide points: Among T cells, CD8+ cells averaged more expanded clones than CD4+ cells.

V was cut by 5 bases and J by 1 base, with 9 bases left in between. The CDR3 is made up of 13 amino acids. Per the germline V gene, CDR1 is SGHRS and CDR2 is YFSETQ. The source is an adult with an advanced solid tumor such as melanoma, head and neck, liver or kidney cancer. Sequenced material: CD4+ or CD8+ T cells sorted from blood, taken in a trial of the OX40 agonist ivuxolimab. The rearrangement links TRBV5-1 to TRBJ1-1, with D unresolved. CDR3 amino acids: CASRKIENTEAFF. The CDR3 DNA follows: TGCGCCAGCAGGAAAATAGAGAACACTGAAGCTTTCTTT.